In this sample, the clone carrying this T cell receptor beta chain turned up a few times. The data are from a study of blood T cells in healthy people across ages. The CDR3 spans 12 residues. V shed 3 bases, J shed 14 bases, and the junction held 8 bases outside the gene matches. Germline CDR1 reads DFQATT; CDR2 reads SNEGSKA (reference sequence). Together with a sample-barcoded 5' primer, a J-beta primer mix was included in a second PCR lasting roughly 6 to 12 cycles. Every single cDNA molecule received a tag from a template-switch adaptor with 12 random nucleotides. TCRdb re-called the 5' RACE reads through MiXCR, storing one row per CDR3 protein. The profile shows some 930,000 distinct CDR3 sequences, about 29% of them singletons. These same data were also listed under a study on T cells of mothers and their children. In that study: The TCR beta CDR3 read count exceeded 9 million for each mother and was 2.5 million to 3 million for each child. The shaping of TCR recombination output by thymic selection is similar in related and unrelated pairs.

The chain uses TRBV20-1 and TRBJ2-2, with 8 bases fitting TRBD1. Sample: blood. The receptor was isolated from a middle-aged woman in good health. CDR3 amino acids: CSARPKTGALFF. CDR3 bases: TGCAGTGCTAGGCCTAAGACAGGGGCACTGTTTTTT.